This T cell receptor beta chain was documented in a study of blood T cell repertoires in COVID-19. Background on the study: PBMCs, B-cell-depleted T cells, or T cells were the source of the cDNA or gDNA that made up the material.

Measured with immunoSEQ multiplex PCR; TCRdb has only the in-frame clones, and not every one. The sample carries fewer than 500,000 clones, about 90% recorded once. CDR1 and CDR2 (germline): SEHNR, FQNEAQ (reference sequence). After removal of 2 bases from V and 6 bases from J, the junction contained 3 bases not matched to a gene. The CDR3 consists of 15 residues. This TCR came from a man between 18 and 35 years old with COVID-19, enrolled during active disease. Sequenced input: peripheral blood. The chain couples TRBV7-9 to TRBJ2-2, with TRBD2 matching 10 bases. This CDR3 is CASSLLAGEAGELFF. The CDR3, as DNA: TGTGCCAGCAGCTTACTAGCGGGAGAGGCCGGGGAGCTGTTTTTT.